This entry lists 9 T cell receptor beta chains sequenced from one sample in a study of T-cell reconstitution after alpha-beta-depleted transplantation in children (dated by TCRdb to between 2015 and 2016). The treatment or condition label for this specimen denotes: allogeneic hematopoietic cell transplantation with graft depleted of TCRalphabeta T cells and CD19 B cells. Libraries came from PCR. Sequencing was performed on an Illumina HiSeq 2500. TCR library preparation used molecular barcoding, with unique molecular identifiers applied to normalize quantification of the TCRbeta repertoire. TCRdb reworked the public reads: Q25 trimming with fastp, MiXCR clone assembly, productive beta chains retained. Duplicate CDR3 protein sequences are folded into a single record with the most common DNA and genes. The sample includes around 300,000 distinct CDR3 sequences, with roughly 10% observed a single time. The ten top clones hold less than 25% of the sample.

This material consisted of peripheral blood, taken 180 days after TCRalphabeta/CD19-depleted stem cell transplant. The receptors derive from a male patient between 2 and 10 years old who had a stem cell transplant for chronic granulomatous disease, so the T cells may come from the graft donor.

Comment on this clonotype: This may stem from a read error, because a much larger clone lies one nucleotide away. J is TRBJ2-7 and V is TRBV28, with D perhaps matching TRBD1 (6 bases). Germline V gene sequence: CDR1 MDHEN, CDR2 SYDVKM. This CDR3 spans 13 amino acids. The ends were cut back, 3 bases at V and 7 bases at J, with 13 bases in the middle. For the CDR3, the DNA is TGTGCCAGCAGTTTCGAGGGGCAGGGGGAGCAGTACTTC. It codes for CASSFEGQGEQYF.

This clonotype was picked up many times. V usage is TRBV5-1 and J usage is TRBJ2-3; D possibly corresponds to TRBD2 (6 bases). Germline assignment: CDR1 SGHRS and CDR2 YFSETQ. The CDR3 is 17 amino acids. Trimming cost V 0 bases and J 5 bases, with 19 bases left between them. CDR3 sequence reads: CASSLEAAGLRGDTQYF. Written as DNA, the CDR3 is TGCGCCAGCAGCTTGGAGGCCGCGGGGTTACGCGGAGATACGCAGTATTTT.

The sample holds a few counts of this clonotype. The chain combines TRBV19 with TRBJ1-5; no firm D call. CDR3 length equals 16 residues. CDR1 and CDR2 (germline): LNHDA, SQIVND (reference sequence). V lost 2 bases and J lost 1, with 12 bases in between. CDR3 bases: TGTGCCAGTAGTATAAAAGAAGGGCTCAGCAATCAGCCCCAGCATTTT. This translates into CASSIKEGLSNQPQHF.

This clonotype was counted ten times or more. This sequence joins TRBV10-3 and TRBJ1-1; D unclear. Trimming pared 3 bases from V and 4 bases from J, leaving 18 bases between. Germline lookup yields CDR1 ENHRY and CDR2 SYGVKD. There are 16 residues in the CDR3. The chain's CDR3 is CAISDPGAPDSTEAFF. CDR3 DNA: TGTGCCATCAGTGACCCAGGCGCGCCCGACTCCACTGAAGCTTTCTTT.

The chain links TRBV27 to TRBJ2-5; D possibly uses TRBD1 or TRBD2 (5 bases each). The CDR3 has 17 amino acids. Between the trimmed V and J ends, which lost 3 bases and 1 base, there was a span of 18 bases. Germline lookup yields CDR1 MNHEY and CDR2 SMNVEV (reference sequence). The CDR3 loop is CASSLGWDPRSQETQYF. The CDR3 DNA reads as TGTGCCAGCAGTTTGGGTTGGGACCCGAGATCCCAAGAGACCCAGTACTTC.

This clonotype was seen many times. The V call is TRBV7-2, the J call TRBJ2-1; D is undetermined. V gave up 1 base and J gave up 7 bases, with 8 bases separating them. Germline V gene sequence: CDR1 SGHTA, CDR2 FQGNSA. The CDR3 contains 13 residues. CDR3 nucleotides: TGTGCCAGCAGCTTAGTTGGTCTAAATGAGCAGTTCTTC. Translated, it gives CASSLVGLNEQFF.

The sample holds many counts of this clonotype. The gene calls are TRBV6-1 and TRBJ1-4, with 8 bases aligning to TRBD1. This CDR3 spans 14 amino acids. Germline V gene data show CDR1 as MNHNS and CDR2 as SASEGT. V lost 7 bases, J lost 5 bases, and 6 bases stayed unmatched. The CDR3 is CASNWGQANEKLFF. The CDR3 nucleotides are TGTGCCAGCAACTGGGGACAGGCCAATGAAAAACTGTTTTTT.

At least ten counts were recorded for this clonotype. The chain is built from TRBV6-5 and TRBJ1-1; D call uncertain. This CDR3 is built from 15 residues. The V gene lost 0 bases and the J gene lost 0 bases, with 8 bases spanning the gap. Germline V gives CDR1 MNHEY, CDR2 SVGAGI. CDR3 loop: CASSYSGTVNTEAFF. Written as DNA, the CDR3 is TGTGCCAGCAGTTACTCGGGCACAGTGAACACTGAAGCTTTCTTT.

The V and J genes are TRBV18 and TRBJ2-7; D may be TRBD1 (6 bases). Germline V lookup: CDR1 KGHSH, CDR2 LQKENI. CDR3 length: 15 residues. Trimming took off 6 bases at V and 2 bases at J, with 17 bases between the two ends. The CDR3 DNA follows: TGTGCCAGCTCCATACTACAGGGTTGGCCCTACGAGCAGTACTTC. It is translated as CASSILQGWPYEQYF.